Presented here are 25 T cell receptor beta chains from one specimen sequenced in a study of blood T cell repertoires in COVID-19. The assay was immunoSEQ multiplex PCR, and TCRdb's table has in-frame clones only and misses some. The sample records approximately 300,000 clones, roughly 86% being singletons. Source material: PBMCs or T cells enriched from blood (not recorded which). The receptors derive from a woman under 30 who had recovered from COVID-19.

Written as DNA, the CDR3 is TGTGCCATCAGTGAGCTTCAGGGGACTAATGAAAAACTGTTTTTT. Translating it yields CAISELQGTNEKLFF. The V call is TRBV10-3, the J call TRBJ1-4; D might be TRBD1 (6 bases). There are 15 residues in the CDR3. V lost 2 bases to trimming and J lost 2 bases, with 9 bases between them. The V gene's germline CDR1 is ENHRY and CDR2 SYGVKD.

V is TRBV2 and J is TRBJ1-2, with 11 nucleotides matching TRBD1. The CDR3 length is 15 residues. V dropped 6 bases and J dropped 5; count of bases not matched to a gene: 8. Germline V gene data show CDR1 as SNHLY and CDR2 as FYNNEI. Here the CDR3 reads CASRPDRGLRYGYTF. The CDR3 nucleotides read TGTGCCAGCAGACCGGACAGGGGGCTTCGGTATGGCTACACCTTC.

V usage is TRBV3-1 (or the pseudogene TRBV3-2) and J usage is TRBJ2-7, with no clear D. V was trimmed by 4 bases and J by 6 bases, leaving 10 bases between them. CDR3 length equals 12 residues. Germline CDR1 LGHDT, CDR2 YNNKEL (reference sequence). The CDR3, as DNA: TGTGCCAGCAGCCTGACTCCGGGCGAGCAGTACTTC. This translates into CASSLTPGEQYF.

The rearrangement joins TRBV7-6 to TRBJ2-3, with 11 bases lining up with TRBD1. Germline V gene lookup returns CDR1 SGHVS and CDR2 FNYEAQ. This CDR3 comprises 15 residues. The V segment lost 5 bases and the J segment 4 bases; nucleotides outside the gene matches: 5. CDR3 nucleotide sequence: TGTGCCAGCAGCCCGCTGGGACAGGGGGCAGATACGCAGTATTTT. Translating gives CASSPLGQGADTQYF.

Points on this clone: Additional DNA sequences in this sample encode the identical CDR3. The J gene is TRBJ2-7, the V gene TRBV19, with 9 bases fitting TRBD1. The CDR3 contains 14 residues. Germline CDR1 LNHDA, CDR2 SQIVND (reference sequence). V lost 5 bases and J lost 2; bases outside the gene matches: 4. The CDR3 loop is CASSPGQGTYEQYF. The CDR3 DNA reads as TGTGCCAGTAGTCCGGGACAGGGAACCTACGAGCAGTACTTC.

CDR3 in amino acids: CASSFVTSNSPLHF. CDR3 bases: TGTGCCAGCAGTTTTGTCACATCCAATTCACCCCTCCACTTT. The chain links TRBV28 to TRBJ1-6; D is unclear. Trimming took off 3 bases at V and 7 bases at J, with 10 bases between the two ends. Germline CDR1 and CDR2: MDHEN and SYDVKM. CDR3 length equals 14 residues.

This chain joins TRBV11-2 and TRBJ1-4; a weak D match, TRBD1 (5 bases). The CDR3 runs 16 residues. Trimming removed 6 bases at V and 8 bases at J, with 22 bases between. The germline gives CDR1 SGHAT, CDR2 FQNNGV. The DNA for the CDR3 is TGTGCCAGCAGTCCAATTCCTGCCGGGGGAGGGGAAAAACTGTTTTTT. Translation: CASSPIPAGGGEKLFF.

V is TRBV20-1 and J is TRBJ1-5; D may be TRBD1 (5 bases). The CDR3 loop spans 13 amino acids. CDR1 and CDR2 from the germline V gene are DFQATT and SNEGSKA (reference sequence). V gave up 3 bases and J gave up 7 bases, with 13 bases separating them. CDR3 bases: TGCAGTGCTAGTGACCGCTCAGGGCAGCCCCAGCATTTT. Protein sequence: CSASDRSGQPQHF.

The CDR3 region is CASSIAGMGQPQHF. In DNA form, the CDR3 reads TGTGCCAGTAGTATAGCCGGGATGGGTCAGCCCCAGCATTTT. The V call is TRBV19, the J call TRBJ1-5; D is unresolved. CDR1 is LNHDA, CDR2 SQIVND, per germline (reference sequence). This CDR3 has 14 residues. V lost 1 base to trimming and J lost 6 bases, with 10 bases between them.

This sequence joins TRBV7-2 and TRBJ2-5, with a tentative D call TRBD1 (5 bases). The germline V gene has CDR1 SGHTA and CDR2 FQGNSA. The CDR3 contains 15 residues. The V end was cut by 5 bases, the J end by 1 base, with 14 bases between. CDR3 sequence (DNA): TGTGCCAGCAGCCTGCTAGACAGTCCCCAAGAGACCCAGTACTTC. Its translation is CASSLLDSPQETQYF.

This chain links TRBV5-1 with TRBJ1-1; D is unclear. Trimming shortened V by 4 bases and J by 0 bases, and 13 bases separated the two germline ends. Germline V gene sequence: CDR1 SGHRS, CDR2 YFSETQ. This CDR3 comprises 15 residues. CDR3 nucleotides: TGCGCCAGCAGCGCGGCCGAACGCATGAACACTGAAGCTTTCTTT. It is translated as CASSAAERMNTEAFF.

This clone was counted between two and nine times. The chain has TRBV7-9 and TRBJ2-7, with TRBD1 as a possible D gene (6 bases). This CDR3 has 14 residues. The V end was cut by 5 bases, the J end by 3 bases, with 14 bases between. Germline V lookup: CDR1 SEHNR, CDR2 FQNEAQ (reference sequence). In DNA form, the CDR3 reads TGTGCCAGCAGCCCTCAGGGGATGCTCTACGAGCAGTACTTC. It yields the protein CASSPQGMLYEQYF.

In the case of this clone: The same CDR3 also results from other DNA sequences found in this sample. The chain couples TRBV4-3 to TRBJ1-2; possibly TRBD1 for D (6 bases). Trimming left V 0 bases short and J 5 bases short, with 13 bases between. Germline V gene data show CDR1 as LGHNA and CDR2 as YSLEER. CDR3 length equals 15 residues. The chain's CDR3 is CASSQDPGRGYGYTF. In DNA, the CDR3 is TGCGCCAGCAGCCAAGATCCAGGCAGGGGATATGGCTACACCTTC.

This clone was detected only once. The V call is TRBV6-1, the J call TRBJ2-3; 9 nucleotides align to TRBD2. This CDR3 region has 16 residues. V lost 3 bases to trimming and J lost 2 bases; unmatched junction nucleotides: 6. The germline V gene encodes CDR1 MNHNS and CDR2 SASEGT. The CDR3 DNA sequence: TGTGCCAGCAGTGATGGCCTAGCGGGGTTCACAGATACGCAGTATTTT. This translates into CASSDGLAGFTDTQYF.

This sequence joins TRBV4-1 and TRBJ2-1, with a weak D call TRBD2 (7 bases). Trimming stripped 4 bases from V and 3 bases from J, with 19 bases between. This CDR3 region has 17 residues. CDR1 MGHRA and CDR2 YSYEKL come from the germline V gene. CDR3 DNA sequence: TGCGCCAGCAGCCCAGGGGCGAGGGAGGGCTTCTACAATGAGCAGTTCTTC. As protein: CASSPGAREGFYNEQFF.

This clone was seen once. The chain couples TRBV3-1 (or the pseudogene TRBV3-2) to TRBJ2-3; a weak D match, TRBD2 (6 bases). This CDR3 region has 15 residues. Between the trimmed V and J ends, which lost 2 bases and 2 bases, there was a span of 11 bases. Germline CDR1 reads LGHDT; CDR2 reads YNNKEL (reference sequence). CDR3 protein: CASSQNSGLTDTQYF. As DNA, the CDR3 is TGTGCCAGCAGCCAAAATAGCGGTCTCACAGATACGCAGTATTTT.

The chain combines TRBV19 with TRBJ1-2, with 7 bases fitting TRBD1. Trimming removed 0 bases from V and 8 bases from J; junction bases left unmatched: 6. Germline CDR1 reads LNHDA; CDR2 reads SQIVND (reference sequence). The CDR3 is 14 residues long. The CDR3 loop reads CASSIEDRAGGYTF. CDR3 sequence (DNA): TGTGCCAGTAGTATAGAAGACAGGGCGGGAGGCTACACCTTC.

The CDR3 sequence is CASTTEAEYHYGYTF. The DNA of the CDR3 is TGTGCCAGCACTACTGAAGCGGAGTACCACTATGGCTACACCTTC. The chain employs TRBV6-6 and TRBJ1-2; D remains ambiguous. Germline lookup yields CDR1 MNHNY and CDR2 SVGAGI (reference sequence). Trimming stripped 7 bases from V and 3 bases from J, with 18 bases between. CDR3 length equals 15 residues.

This clone has only a few counts. This chain uses TRBV3-1 (or the pseudogene TRBV3-2) with TRBJ1-1; 9 positions agree with TRBD1. The CDR3 spans 14 residues. Germline loops: CDR1 LGHDT, CDR2 YNNKEL (reference sequence). Trimming at V came to 1 base and at J to 8 bases, leaving 5 bases not matched to a gene. The CDR3 loop reads CASSQVGQGAEAFF. Written as DNA, the CDR3 is TGTGCCAGCAGCCAAGTGGGACAGGGAGCCGAAGCTTTCTTT.

V usage is TRBV5-1 and J usage is TRBJ2-7, with TRBD2 matching 7 bases. CDR1 is SGHRS and CDR2 is YFSETQ in the germline V gene. J gave up 3 bases and V 6 bases, and 6 bases lay outside the gene matches. This CDR3 comprises 13 residues. The CDR3 nucleotides are TGCGCCAGCAACGGGGGGACGCACTACGAGCAGTACTTC. Encoded protein: CASNGGTHYEQYF.

The chain joins TRBV25-1 to TRBJ2-2; 11 bases map to TRBD2. CDR3 size: 18 residues. From germline, CDR1 is MGHDK and CDR2 SYGVNS. V was pared by 1 base and J by 3 bases, with 7 bases of the junction left unmatched. The CDR3 is CASSELLAGALDTGELFF. In DNA, the CDR3 is TGTGCCAGCAGTGAATTACTAGCGGGAGCTCTGGACACCGGGGAGCTGTTTTTT.

This chain connects TRBV4-3 to TRBJ1-5; maybe TRBD1 (5 bases). Trimming cost V 0 bases and J 0 bases, with 12 bases left between them. The CDR3 extends over 17 amino acids. The germline V gene has CDR1 LGHNA and CDR2 YSLEER. The CDR3 region has the DNA TGCGCCAGCAGCCAAGATAGCGGAGGGGCTAGCAATCAGCCCCAGCATTTT. It is translated as CASSQDSGGASNQPQHF.

This CDR3 reads CASSQERIQGRGEAFF. The CDR3 DNA follows: TGTGCCAGCAGCCAAGAACGGATACAGGGCAGGGGTGAAGCTTTCTTT. V is TRBV3-1 (or the pseudogene TRBV3-2) and J is TRBJ1-1; TRBD1 is a possible D gene (6 bases). Between the trimmed V and J ends, which lost 0 bases and 7 bases, there was a span of 18 bases. Germline lookup yields CDR1 LGHDT and CDR2 YNNKEL (reference sequence). This CDR3 has 16 residues.

V gene TRBV19 combines with J gene TRBJ2-1; no clear D gene. This CDR3 has 15 residues. Deletions cut 1 base from V and 3 bases from J, with 10 bases between. From germline, CDR1 is LNHDA and CDR2 SQIVND (reference sequence). The CDR3 DNA reads as TGTGCCAGTAGTATAGCTGGCGGCGACTACAATGAGCAGTTCTTC. Its protein is CASSIAGGDYNEQFF.

This clone has a single count. This rearrangement joins TRBV7-9 to TRBJ1-3; D unresolved. The CDR3 sequence is 15 residues long. Looked up from germline, CDR1 is SEHNR and CDR2 is FQNEAQ (reference sequence). The V end lost 2 bases, the J end lost 0 bases, and 8 bases lay between the germline ends. The CDR3 sequence: CASSLLSGSGNTIYF. The CDR3 nucleotides are TGTGCCAGCAGCTTATTGTCAGGCTCTGGAAACACCATATATTTT.